Presented here are 23 T cell receptor beta chains from one specimen sequenced in a study of technical replicates of blood from a few donors. Using immunoSEQ multiplex PCR, the repertoire was profiled, and TCRdb retains in-frame clones only, with some absent. The sample yields approximately 52,000 clones, about 86% seen once. The sequencing sample was made of PBMCs. These receptor sequences come from a human donor in good health. Some clones in this sample may be carry-over from other donors' samples.

The J gene is TRBJ2-7, the V gene TRBV7-2, with D possibly matching TRBD1 (6 bases). In germline, CDR1 is SGHTA, CDR2 FQGNSA. V was pared by 1 base and J by 3 bases, with 13 bases between. The CDR3 is made up of 15 amino acids. CDR3 DNA sequence: TGTGCCAGCAGCTTAGGCTCAGGGGCCCTCTACGAGCAGTACTTC. Protein: CASSLGSGALYEQYF.

The gene calls are TRBV7-8 and TRBJ2-1, with D possibly matching TRBD2 (5 bases). Looked up from germline, CDR1 is SGHVS and CDR2 is FQNEAQ. The CDR3 length is 15 residues. Trimming removed 1 base at V and 0 bases at J, with 7 bases between. CDR3 sequence: CASSLDGDSYNEQFF. CDR3 DNA: TGTGCCAGCAGCTTAGACGGGGACTCCTACAATGAGCAGTTCTTC. Drawing the rest from reference TRBV7-8 and TRBJ2-1, the complete variable domain is GAGVSQSPRYKVAKRGQDVALRCDPISGHVSLFWYQQALGQGPEFLTYFQNEAQLDKSGLPSDRFFAERPEGSVSTLKIQRTQQEDSAVYLCASSLDGDSYNEQFFGPGTRLTVL.

The chain carries TRBV30 and TRBJ2-2; 7 bases line up with TRBD1. The CDR3 totals 15 residues. The germline CDR1 and CDR2 sequences are GTSNPN and SVGIG (reference sequence). V dropped 3 bases and J dropped 0; count of bases not matched to a gene: 4. CDR3 in DNA: TGTGCCTGGAGCGATGGGACAGCGAACACCGGGGAGCTGTTTTTT. Amino acids: CAWSDGTANTGELFF.

This chain joins TRBV6-5 and TRBJ2-3; tentative D call: TRBD2 (7 bases). The CDR3 has 14 residues. V lost 6 bases, J lost 4 bases, and 14 bases lay in between. Looked up from germline, CDR1 is MNHEY and CDR2 is SVGAGI. The CDR3 here is CASSQRGAADTQYF. The CDR3 nucleotides read TGTGCCAGCAGCCAACGGGGGGCGGCAGATACGCAGTATTTT.

The chain carries TRBV11-2 and TRBJ2-5; 10 positions agree with TRBD1. CDR3 length: 18 amino acids. Germline CDR1 is SGHAT and CDR2 is FQNNGV. V lost 1 base to trimming and J lost 1 base; unmatched junction nucleotides: 9. The CDR3 region has the DNA TGTGCCAGCAGCTTAGTAGGTAGTGGGACAGGGGTCCAAGAGACCCAGTACTTC. It yields the protein CASSLVGSGTGVQETQYF.

This rearrangement joins TRBV30 to TRBJ2-1; 8 bases agree with TRBD2. This CDR3 has 17 residues. V trimming: 1 base; J trimming: 3 bases; junction bases outside the gene matches: 11. Per the germline V gene, CDR1 is GTSNPN and CDR2 is SVGIG (reference sequence). CDR3 DNA sequence: TGTGCCTGGAGTGGAGCCGGCACTAGCGGTCTCTACAATGAGCAGTTCTTC. Translating it yields CAWSGAGTSGLYNEQFF.

This clone has just a few counts. The CDR3 protein is CSVEFGGDRGNSPLHF. The CDR3 nucleotides are TGCAGCGTTGAATTTGGGGGGGATAGGGGGAATTCACCCCTCCACTTT. The J gene is TRBJ1-6, the V gene TRBV29-1; tentative D call: TRBD1 (6 bases). V was shortened by 2 bases and J by 7 bases, with 18 bases between the two germline ends. The CDR3 has 16 residues. Germline V lookup: CDR1 SQVTM, CDR2 ANQGSEA.

V gene TRBV7-2 combines with J gene TRBJ2-7; 9 nucleotides align to TRBD1. CDR1 SGHTA and CDR2 FQGNSA come from the germline V gene. The CDR3 has 13 amino acids. V dropped 2 bases and J dropped 5; count of bases not matched to a gene: 1. CDR3 DNA sequence: TGTGCCAGCAGCTTAAGACAGGGGGACGAGCAGTACTTC. This encodes CASSLRQGDEQYF.

The V call is TRBV7-8, the J call TRBJ2-7; 8 nucleotides align to TRBD2. With 2 bases clipped from V and 3 bases from J, the junction kept 6 bases outside the gene matches. This CDR3 has 15 amino acids. The germline CDR1 and CDR2 sequences are SGHVS and FQNEAQ. CDR3 coding DNA: TGTGCCAGCAGCTTACTCGCGGGGGGTGACTACGAGCAGTACTTC. Its protein is CASSLLAGGDYEQYF.

The chain couples TRBV7-2 to TRBJ2-1; 8 positions agree with TRBD2. Germline V gives CDR1 SGHTA, CDR2 FQGNSA. The CDR3 has 16 residues. The V segment lost 5 bases and the J segment 5 bases; nucleotides outside the gene matches: 11. Here the CDR3 DNA reads TGTGCCAGCAGCCGACTCAGCGGGAGTAAGGACAATGAGCAGTTCTTC. Encoded protein: CASSRLSGSKDNEQFF. The variable domain in full, completed from reference TRBV7-2 and TRBJ2-1, reads GAGVSQSPSNKVTEKGKDVELRCDPISGHTALYWYRQSLGQGLEFLIYFQGNSAPDKSGLPSDRFSAERTGGSVSTLTIQRTQQEDSAVYLCASSRLSGSKDNEQFFGPGTRLTVL.

J is TRBJ1-2 and V is TRBV7-9, with a possible D match to TRBD1 (6 bases). Germline V CDR1 and CDR2: SEHNR, FQNEAQ (reference sequence). CDR3 length: 12 residues. V lost 5 bases, J lost 5 bases, and 9 bases lay in between. The CDR3 DNA reads as TGTGCCAGCAGCGGGGACATTTATGGCTACACCTTC. It translates to CASSGDIYGYTF.

The V gene is TRBV4-1, the J gene TRBJ2-7; TRBD1 agrees at 9 bases. Germline V gene data show CDR1 as MGHRA and CDR2 as YSYEKL. V was pared by 1 base and J by 0 bases, with 4 bases of the junction left unmatched. CDR3 size: 16 residues. The CDR3: CASSQVDRGFSYEQYF. The CDR3 DNA reads as TGCGCCAGCAGCCAAGTCGACAGGGGGTTCTCCTACGAGCAGTACTTC.

The chain combines TRBV4-3 with TRBJ2-7, with TRBD2 matching 9 bases. J lost 4 bases, V lost 1 base, and 8 bases had no gene match. Germline-derived CDR1 and CDR2 are LGHNA and YSLEER. The CDR3 is 16 amino acids. CDR3 loop: CASSQGSGLAEYEQYF. Written as DNA, the CDR3 is TGCGCCAGCAGCCAAGGGTCGGGACTAGCTGAATACGAGCAGTACTTC.

The genes are TRBV5-4 and TRBJ2-5; 9 bases fit TRBD1. The CDR3 loop spans 14 amino acids. Germline V gives CDR1 SGHNT, CDR2 YYREEE (reference sequence). Losses at the gene ends were 4 bases for V and 5 bases for J; bases not matched to a gene: 6. The chain's CDR3 is CASSGQGSAETQYF. CDR3 sequence (DNA): TGTGCCAGCAGCGGACAGGGGTCAGCGGAGACCCAGTACTTC.

V gene TRBV7-9 combines with J gene TRBJ2-7; unclear D gene. Germline values: CDR1 SEHNR, CDR2 FQNEAQ (reference sequence). Trimming pared 1 base from V and 3 bases from J, leaving 7 bases between. The CDR3 sequence is 13 residues long. The CDR3 is CASSLGLNYEQYF. The DNA for the CDR3 is TGTGCCAGCAGCTTAGGACTCAACTACGAGCAGTACTTC.

The chain recombines TRBV9 with TRBJ2-1; the D is unclear. The V gene's germline CDR1 is SGDLS and CDR2 YYNGEE. The V gene lost 3 bases and the J gene lost 10 bases, with 8 bases spanning the gap. CDR3 length: 11 amino acids. CDR3 sequence: CASSADSEQFF. The DNA for the CDR3 is TGTGCCAGCAGCGCCGACTCAGAGCAGTTCTTC.

V usage is TRBV7-8 and J usage is TRBJ1-2; the D is unclear. Deletions cut 1 base from V and 4 bases from J, with 16 bases between. In germline, CDR1 is SGHVS, CDR2 FQNEAQ. This CDR3 region has 16 residues. The CDR3 bases are TGTGCCAGCAGCTTAGGACTGCGGGCAGGAAGCTATGGCTACACCTTC. Translation: CASSLGLRAGSYGYTF.

The chain employs TRBV30 and TRBJ1-6; TRBD1 is a possible D gene (6 bases). CDR3 length equals 14 residues. Per germline, CDR1 GTSNPN and CDR2 SVGIG (reference sequence). V lost 5 bases, J lost 5 bases, and 13 bases lay in between. The CDR3 DNA sequence: TGTGCCTGGGTGAAAAACAGGGATAATTCACCCCTCCACTTT. This codes for CAWVKNRDNSPLHF.

The CDR3: CAWSEEGGLFF. In DNA form, the CDR3 reads TGTGCCTGGAGTGAGGAGGGAGGACTGTTTTTT. The chain joins TRBV30 to TRBJ1-4; unclear D gene. V was cut by 1 base and J by 13 bases, with 10 bases left in between. The CDR3 sequence is 11 residues long. CDR1 and CDR2 from the germline V gene are GTSNPN and SVGIG (reference sequence). The full variable domain, with the rest looked up from reference TRBV30 and TRBJ1-4, is SQTIHQWPATLVQPVGSPLSLECTVEGTSNPNLYWYRQAAGRGLQLLFYSVGIGQISSEVPQNLSASRPQDRQFILSSKKLLLSDSGFYLCAWSEEGGLFFGSGTQLSVL.

Only a few counts were recorded for this clone. The chain combines TRBV18 with TRBJ1-1; 7 bases fit TRBD1. CDR3 length equals 14 residues. V shed 6 bases, J shed 3 bases, and the junction held 7 bases outside the gene matches. CDR1 KGHSH and CDR2 LQKENI come from the germline V gene. The CDR3, as DNA: TGTGCCAGCTCTCTCAGGGGGTTCGACACTGAAGCTTTCTTT. Translating it yields CASSLRGFDTEAFF.

This CDR3 reads CASSVDILVSGNTIYF. CDR3 DNA sequence: TGTGCCAGCAGCGTAGATATTCTTGTCTCTGGAAACACCATATATTTT. The V and J genes are TRBV9 and TRBJ1-3; no reliable D call. The CDR3 sequence is 16 residues long. The germline V gene encodes CDR1 SGDLS and CDR2 YYNGEE. Trimming took 0 bases from V and 0 from J, leaving 10 bases between them. The full variable domain, completed using reference TRBV9 and TRBJ1-3, is DSGVTQTPKHLITATGQRVTLRCSPRSGDLSVYWYQQSLDQGLQFLIQYYNGEERAKGNILERFSAQQFPDLHSELNLSSLELGDSALYFCASSVDILVSGNTIYFGEGSWLTVV.

This chain connects TRBV4-1 to TRBJ1-2, with a weak D call TRBD1 (6 bases). Per the germline V gene, CDR1 is MGHRA and CDR2 is YSYEKL. Deletions cut 0 bases from V and 3 bases from J, with 11 bases between. The CDR3 totals 15 residues. The CDR3: CASSQEGGTYYGYTF. The CDR3 DNA is TGCGCCAGCAGCCAAGAGGGGGGGACATACTATGGCTACACCTTC.

This clone was seen a handful of times. The chain uses TRBV7-8 and TRBJ1-4; 8 bases align to TRBD1. Per germline, CDR1 SGHVS and CDR2 FQNEAQ. CDR3 length: 19 residues. Trimming removed 2 bases from V and 0 bases from J; junction bases left unmatched: 11. The CDR3 DNA follows: TGTGCCAGCAGCTTATCCGTTGGACAGGGAGAATCAACTAATGAAAAACTGTTTTTT. This gives the protein CASSLSVGQGESTNEKLFF. The entire variable domain, with the rest obtained from reference TRBV7-8 and TRBJ1-4, is as follows: GAGVSQSPRYKVAKRGQDVALRCDPISGHVSLFWYQQALGQGPEFLTYFQNEAQLDKSGLPSDRFFAERPEGSVSTLKIQRTQQEDSAVYLCASSLSVGQGESTNEKLFFGSGTQLSVL.